One sample yielded the 17 T cell receptor beta chains listed below, sequenced in a study of cytomegalovirus exposure and HLA in healthy donors. With 60 Vbeta and 13 Jbeta primers, the PCR was carried out. Generated by immunoSEQ multiplex PCR, the TCRdb table keeps only in-frame clones and is missing some. The sample shows about 150,000 clones, more than 70% of them seen only once. Material: PBMCs. These receptors were collected from a male donor in good health and CMV-seropositive.

This sequence joins TRBV7-2 and TRBJ2-7; 16 nucleotides align to TRBD2. Germline V gives CDR1 SGHTA, CDR2 FQGNSA. V was pared by 5 bases and J by 3 bases, with 10 bases of the junction left unmatched. This CDR3 is 18 amino acids long. The CDR3 DNA reads TGTGCCAGCAGCGGAGCGGGACTAGCGGGAGGGAAGATCTACGAGCAGTACTTC. It codes for CASSGAGLAGGKIYEQYF. Drawing the rest from reference TRBV7-2 and TRBJ2-7, the complete variable domain is GAGVSQSPSNKVTEKGKDVELRCDPISGHTALYWYRQSLGQGLEFLIYFQGNSAPDKSGLPSDRFSAERTGGSVSTLTIQRTQQEDSAVYLCASSGAGLAGGKIYEQYFGPGTRLTVT.

The chain is built from TRBV9 and TRBJ2-3; D possibly corresponds to TRBD2 (6 bases). The CDR3 has 15 residues. V lost 4 bases and J 3 bases, leaving 15 bases between the germline ends. Germline loops: CDR1 SGDLS, CDR2 YYNGEE. The CDR3 loop reads CASSPEGSGTDTQYF. CDR3 DNA: TGTGCCAGCAGCCCAGAGGGTAGCGGAACAGATACGCAGTATTTT.

The chain uses TRBV5-1 and TRBJ2-7; D call uncertain. The ends were cut back, 4 bases at V and 0 bases at J, with 11 bases in the middle. Per germline, CDR1 SGHRS and CDR2 YFSETQ. CDR3 length: 14 amino acids. The CDR3 loop reads CASSREQSSYEQYF. CDR3 coding DNA: TGCGCCAGCAGCCGTGAACAAAGCTCCTACGAGCAGTACTTC. Looking up the rest from reference TRBV5-1 and TRBJ2-7 gives the full variable domain: KAGVTQTPRYLIKTRGQQVTLSCSPISGHRSVSWYQQTPGQGLQFLFEYFSETQRNKGNFPGRFSGRQFSNSRSEMNVSTLELGDSALYLCASSREQSSYEQYFGPGTRLTVT.

This chain links TRBV20-1 with TRBJ2-1, with D perhaps matching TRBD2 (6 bases). From germline, CDR1 is DFQATT and CDR2 SNEGSKA (reference sequence). The ends were cut back, 5 bases at V and 13 bases at J, with 15 bases in the middle. The CDR3 length is 11 residues. CDR3 loop: CSAQDYAGQFF. The CDR3 DNA reads TGCAGTGCTCAGGACTACGCCGGCCAGTTCTTC.

This clone was observed a handful of times. The chain is built from TRBV4-1 and TRBJ2-7, with 11 bases that match TRBD2. This CDR3 has 15 amino acids. Germline-derived CDR1 and CDR2 are MGHRA and YSYEKL. V lost 2 bases to trimming and J lost 7 bases; unmatched junction nucleotides: 7. The CDR3 region is CASSQPGLAAREQYF. As DNA, the CDR3 is TGCGCCAGCAGCCAACCGGGACTAGCGGCTCGGGAGCAGTACTTC.

This clone was recorded once. The chain is built from TRBV15 and TRBJ2-2, with D perhaps TRBD2 (6 bases). Germline loops: CDR1 LNHNV, CDR2 YYDKDF (reference sequence). The CDR3 extends over 16 amino acids. V was clipped by 0 bases and J by 1 base, with 9 bases between them. CDR3 sequence (DNA): TGTGCCACCAGCAGAGATGGGGGAGGGAACACCGGGGAGCTGTTTTTT. This gives the protein CATSRDGGGNTGELFF.

The J gene is TRBJ2-2, the V gene TRBV2, with 13 bases that match TRBD2. CDR1 and CDR2 (germline): SNHLY, FYNNEI. This CDR3 has 17 residues. V gave up 5 bases and J gave up 2 bases; unmatched junction bases: 5. The DNA for the CDR3 is TGTGCCAGCAGTCCCACTAGCGGGAGGGCCAACACCGGGGAGCTGTTTTTT. Protein: CASSPTSGRANTGELFF.

This chain links TRBV5-4 with TRBJ1-2; no clear D. Germline V gives CDR1 SGHNT, CDR2 YYREEE (reference sequence). V was trimmed by 7 bases and J by 4 bases, leaving 23 bases between them. This CDR3 has 16 amino acids. The CDR3 bases are TGTGCCAGCGGTTTCGCCGGGTTTTCCGTGTTCTATGGCTACACCTTC. Translation: CASGFAGFSVFYGYTF.

This chain uses TRBV27 with TRBJ1-2, with TRBD1 matching 9 bases. CDR1 MNHEY and CDR2 SMNVEV come from the germline V gene (reference sequence). The CDR3 contains 14 residues. V lost 2 bases to trimming and J lost 8 bases; unmatched junction nucleotides: 6. CDR3 in amino acids: CASSLRGTGKGYTF. As DNA, the CDR3 is TGTGCCAGCAGTTTAAGGGGGACAGGGAAAGGCTACACCTTC.

The gene calls are TRBV9 and TRBJ2-1; 13 nucleotides align to TRBD2. Trimming cost V 3 bases and J 6 bases; bases outside gene matches: 6. From germline, CDR1 is SGDLS and CDR2 YYNGEE. The CDR3 loop spans 16 amino acids. DNA of the CDR3: TGTGCCAGCAGCGATGGACTAGCGGGAGTTATCAATGAGCAGTTCTTC. Translation gives CASSDGLAGVINEQFF.

This chain joins TRBV5-1 and TRBJ1-1, with TRBD1 identical over 9 bases. The CDR3 loop spans 15 amino acids. Germline V lookup: CDR1 SGHRS, CDR2 YFSETQ. J lost 3 bases, V lost 5 bases, and 8 bases had no gene match. In DNA form, the CDR3 reads TGCGCCAGCAGACCTACAGGGGGCTCAGACACTGAAGCTTTCTTT. Its protein product is CASRPTGGSDTEAFF.

The gene calls are TRBV9 and TRBJ2-2; TRBD2 agrees at 7 bases. Germline V gene sequence: CDR1 SGDLS, CDR2 YYNGEE. J lost 0 bases, V lost 5 bases, and 4 bases had no gene match. CDR3 length: 15 residues. CDR3 sequence (DNA): TGTGCCAGCAGGGCTAGCGGTACGAACACCGGGGAGCTGTTTTTT. It codes for CASRASGTNTGELFF.

The chain employs TRBV6-5 and TRBJ2-7; D is unclear. Germline V gives CDR1 MNHEY, CDR2 SVGAGI. Trimming took off 0 bases at V and 2 bases at J, with 8 bases between the two ends. The CDR3 totals 14 residues. The CDR3 loop reads CASSYSSDAYEQYF. Written as DNA, the CDR3 is TGTGCCAGCAGTTACTCGAGCGACGCCTACGAGCAGTACTTC.

This sequence joins TRBV30 and TRBJ1-6, with D unresolved. V lost 3 bases to trimming and J lost 7 bases, with 10 bases between them. Germline CDR1 reads GTSNPN; CDR2 reads SVGIG (reference sequence). CDR3 length: 13 amino acids. The CDR3 DNA reads as TGTGCCTGGAGGGAACAGTGGAATTCACCCCTCCACTTT. It specifies CAWREQWNSPLHF.

J is TRBJ1-4 and V is TRBV12-5; D not certain. Trimming shortened V by 3 bases and J by 5 bases, and 16 bases separated the two germline ends. There are 16 residues in the CDR3. Germline-derived CDR1 and CDR2 are LGHNT and FRNRAP. For the CDR3, the DNA is TGTGCTAGTGGTTTTCCCCTCAGCACGGGGAATGAAAAACTGTTTTTT. It specifies CASGFPLSTGNEKLFF.

The rearrangement links TRBV11-2 to TRBJ2-7, with 9 bases aligning to TRBD2. The V gene end was trimmed by 1 base and the J gene end by 10 bases; junction bases not matched to a gene: 11. This CDR3 is 15 amino acids long. Per the germline V gene, CDR1 is SGHAT and CDR2 is FQNNGV. The CDR3 sequence is CASSLGPSGVLGQYF. DNA for the CDR3: TGTGCCAGCAGCTTAGGGCCTAGCGGGGTCCTCGGACAGTACTTC. The variable domain in full, completed from reference TRBV11-2 and TRBJ2-7, reads EAGVAQSPRYKIIEKRQSVAFWCNPISGHATLYWYQQILGQGPKLLIQFQNNGVVDDSQLPKDRFSAERLKGVDSTLKIQPAKLEDSAVYLCASSLGPSGVLGQYFGPGTRLTVT.

The genes are TRBV18 and TRBJ1-1, with D possibly TRBD1 on 6 matching bases. The V end lost 2 bases, the J end lost 10 bases, and 14 bases lay between the germline ends. CDR1 is KGHSH and CDR2 is LQKENI in the germline V gene. The CDR3 has 13 residues. CDR3 region: CASSPGQGTRAFF. CDR3 in DNA: TGTGCCAGCTCACCAGGCCAGGGGACGAGAGCTTTCTTT. Variable domain in full (rest from reference TRBV18 and TRBJ1-1): NAGVMQNPRHLVRRRGQEARLRCSPMKGHSHVYWYRQLPEEGLKFMVYLQKENIIDESGMPKERFSAEFPKEGPSILRIQQVVRGDSAAYFCASSPGQGTRAFFGQGTRLTVV.